This T cell receptor beta chain was recovered during a study of shared clonotypes between healthy human individuals. Study context: Each donor's CD8 memory used one plate, CD8 naive two, each CD4 subset three. Broader study findings: Against clonotypes common to all four donors, non-shared ones had lower generation probabilities.

Everyone who donated was a Caucasian adult who lived in Nashville, Tennessee. Some clones are missing from TCRdb's copy, which holds only in-frame ones; the method was immunoSEQ multiplex PCR. Counted here are roughly 2,300,000 clones, 85% to 95% occurring once; the ten biggest clones make up 0.37%. CDR1 is SGHDT, CDR2 YYEEEE, per germline. The germline V and J ends were trimmed by 4 bases and 2 bases, with 10 bases remaining between them. CDR3 length equals 13 residues. This clone was found once. Its antigen is not identified. The receptor was isolated from a man between 18 and 35 years old in good health. Some clones in this sample may be carry-over from other donors' samples. The sample comprised naive CD4+ T cells from PBMCs. Specified subset: CD45RA+ positively selected. The chain carries TRBV5-6 and TRBJ2-7, with D possibly being TRBD2 (7 bases). CDR3 coding DNA: TGTGCCAGCAGCCGGGGGGCTACCTACGAGCAGTACTTC. It codes for CASSRGATYEQYF.